This T cell receptor (beta chain) appears in the sequencing data of a study of T cells after somatic rescue of genetic block. Profiling relied on immunoSEQ multiplex PCR, and the TCRdb table lists in-frame clones only, not all of them. The table lists 13,000 to 15,000 clones, about 70% of them singletons, with over 12% in the top ten. This CDR3 spans 14 amino acids. Germline V lookup: CDR1 MNHNY, CDR2 SVGAGI (reference sequence). V was clipped by 0 bases and J by 1 base, with 6 bases between them. This clone occurred once. The TCR comes from a boy aged 5-17 years. The sample was peripheral blood mononuclear cells (PBMCs). The chain is built from TRBV6-6 and TRBJ1-1, with a possible D match to TRBD1 (5 bases). This CDR3 reads CASSYSGRNTEAFF. In nucleotides, the CDR3 is TGTGCCAGCAGTTACTCGGGACGGAACACTGAAGCTTTCTTT.